These T cell receptor beta chains were read from a single sample in a study of beta chain features in type 1 diabetes. Clones were sequenced by immunoSEQ multiplex PCR, and TCRdb holds only the in-frame ones, with some missing. Of 300,000 or so clones listed, around an eighth are singletons. The sample consisted of naive CD4+ T cells from blood. Receptors originate from a man younger than 45 with type 1 diabetes. Both conserved end residues are part of each CDR3. A D gene is named only where the DNA matches it firmly. A clone size is listed for some rows: how often the clone was seen (once, few, many), or a class if it is expanded.

CASSPPDTGELFF,TGTGCCAGCAGCCCCCCCGACACCGGGGAGCTGTTTTTT,TRBV9,TRBJ2-2,NA,NA
CASRWDFYNEQFF,TGTGCCAGCAGATGGGACTTCTACAATGAGCAGTTCTTC,TRBV5-4,TRBJ2-1,NA,NA
CASALGQSLYEQYF,TGCGCCAGCGCCCTCGGACAGTCACTCTACGAGCAGTACTTC,TRBV5-1,TRBJ2-7,NA,NA
CASSQQGGGLNIQYF,TGTGCCAGCAGCCAACAGGGCGGCGGATTGAACATTCAGTACTTC,TRBV7-9,TRBJ2-4,few,NA
CASSPTGDTQYF,TGTGCCAGCAGTCCAACCGGAGATACGCAGTATTTT,TRBV6-5,TRBJ2-3,few,NA
CASTSIYISGQSSYPYGYTF,TGTGCCAGCACCTCCATCTACATTTCGGGACAGAGTTCCTATCCCTATGGCTACACCTTC,TRBV2,TRBJ1-2,few,TRBD1
CASSPRGEGGSGELFF,TGTGCCAGCAGCCCACGGGGCGAAGGGGGCTCCGGGGAGCTGTTTTTT,TRBV4-2,TRBJ2-2,few,TRBD1
CSGGGEDRVAETQYF,TGCAGCGGTGGGGGGGAGGACAGGGTCGCAGAGACCCAGTACTTC,TRBV29-1,TRBJ2-5,NA,NA
CASSFIAGLSSYEQYF,TGCGCCAGCAGCTTTATAGCGGGTCTGAGCTCCTACGAGCAGTACTTC,TRBV5-1,TRBJ2-7,NA,TRBD2
CASSLGGGSNTDTQYF,TGTGCCAGCAGCCTGGGGGGCGGGAGTAACACAGATACGCAGTATTTT,TRBV5-4,TRBJ2-3,NA,NA
CASSWGMDSTEAFF,TGTGCCAGCAGTTGGGGCATGGATAGCACTGAAGCTTTCTTT,TRBV28,TRBJ1-1,NA,NA
CASILAGVEDTQYF,TGTGCCAGCATCCTAGCGGGAGTGGAAGATACGCAGTATTTT,TRBV7-9,TRBJ2-3,NA,TRBD2
CASSLGSGATYEQYF,TGTGCCAGCAGCTTGGGTAGCGGCGCTACCTACGAGCAGTACTTC,TRBV5-4,TRBJ2-7,few,NA
CASAALFAQYF,TGTGCCAGCGCGGCCCTATTTGCGCAGTATTTT,TRBV2,TRBJ2-3,few,NA
CASRLMAGSTEAFF,TGCGCCAGCAGATTGATGGCGGGGAGTACTGAAGCTTTCTTT,TRBV5-1,TRBJ1-1,few,NA
CASSPGSTNTGELFF,TGTGCCAGCAGTCCCGGGAGCACGAACACCGGGGAGCTGTTTTTT,TRBV28,TRBJ2-2,NA,NA
CASSSGREYGYTF,TGTGCCAGCAGTTCCGGTCGTGAGTATGGCTACACCTTC,TRBV28,TRBJ1-2,few,NA
CASSLKPRGGSSQFF,TGTGCCAGCAGCTTAAAACCCCGGGGGGGGAGTTCCCAGTTCTTC,TRBV7-3,TRBJ2-1,NA,TRBD2
CASSPPGQRETQYF,TGTGCCAGCTCACCACCGGGACAGAGGGAGACCCAGTACTTC,TRBV18,TRBJ2-5,few,TRBD1
CSVVGTGSTEAFF,TGCAGCGTTGTGGGGACAGGGAGCACTGAAGCTTTCTTT,TRBV29-1,TRBJ1-1,few,TRBD1
CASSLVRNTEAFF,TGTGCCAGCAGCTTAGTCCGGAACACTGAAGCTTTCTTT,TRBV11-1,TRBJ1-1,NA,NA
CSVTPGTSGEETQYF,TGCAGCGTGACTCCAGGGACTAGCGGGGAAGAGACCCAGTACTTC,TRBV29-1,TRBJ2-5,many,TRBD2
CAISDRGRTEAFF,TGTGCCATCAGTGACCGGGGGAGGACTGAAGCTTTCTTT,TRBV10-3,TRBJ1-1,few,NA
CASSIDRGNEQFF,TGTGCCAGTAGTATAGATCGGGGGAATGAGCAGTTCTTC,TRBV19,TRBJ2-1,few,NA
CASSQPGSSNNEQFF,TGCGCCAGCAGCCAACCCGGGAGTTCCAACAATGAGCAGTTCTTC,TRBV4-1,TRBJ2-1,NA,NA
CASLLHSRSYEQYF,TGTGCCAGCCTTCTCCATAGTAGGAGTTACGAGCAGTACTTC,TRBV28,TRBJ2-7,NA,NA
CASEYSGANVLTF,TGTGCCAGCGAGTACTCTGGGGCCAACGTCCTGACTTTC,TRBV2,TRBJ2-6,few,NA
CASSPRQGGDEQYF,TGTGCCAGCAGCCCTCGGCAGGGGGGCGACGAGCAGTACTTC,TRBV7-9,TRBJ2-7,few,NA